A selection of T cell receptor beta chains follows, all from one sample in a study of tumor and adjacent non-tumor tissue in lung cancer. Using its own MiXCR run on the multiplex PCR reads, TCRdb lists one record per CDR3 protein. The table shows 89,000 or so distinct CDR3 sequences, with roughly 62% occurring only once. Sequenced input: lung tumor tissue. The receptors originated from a man aged 65-85 years with non-small cell lung cancer. CDR3s include the opening cysteine and the closing phenylalanine or tryptophan. D genes are given only for firm matches. For some rows the clone size is stated as once, few or many, or as a class when expanded; others skip it.

TRBJ2-1,.,TRBV11-3,15,.,TGTGCTAGCAGCTTAGATCCGGGAACTAAGAATGAGCAGTTCTTC,CASSLDPGTKNEQFF
TRBJ1-6,.,TRBV6-5,12,.,TGTGCCAGCAGTTACCTGGGTTCACCCCTCCACTTT,CASSYLGSPLHF
TRBJ2-1,.,TRBV11-2,14,.,TGTGCCAGCAGCTTAGATGAGGGGGGCAATGAGCAGTGCTTC,CASSLDEGGNEQCF
TRBJ2-7,TRBD2,TRBV4-1,17,many,TGCGCCAGCAGCCAAATACTACTAGCGGGGGGTTACTACGAGCAGTACTTC,CASSQILLAGGYYEQYF
TRBJ2-3,.,TRBV24-1,14,many,TGTGCCACCAGTGATTTTGGAACCAGCGATACGCAGTATTTT,CATSDFGTSDTQYF
TRBJ1-4,.,TRBV28,15,once,TGTGTCAGCAGTTTCTTCAGGGGCAGAGGGGAAAAACTGTTTTTT,CVSSFFRGRGEKLFF
TRBJ2-3,.,TRBV5-1,15,once,TGCGCCAGCAGCTTAATGGACAATAGCACAGATACGCACTATTTT,CASSLMDNSTDTHYF
TRBJ1-6,TRBD1,TRBV29-1,14,.,TGCAGCGTTGGGGACAGGGGCAATAATTCACCCCTCCACTTT,CSVGDRGNNSPLHF
TRBJ2-4,TRBD1,TRBV6-6,13,.,TGTACCAGTAGCCGTGGACAGGGATCGTCTCAGTACTTC,CTSSRGQGSSQYF
TRBJ2-4,.,TRBV6-5,15,.,TGTGCTAACAGTTACTCCCGGGTAGGAGCAAACATTCAGTATTTC,CANSYSRVGANIQYF
TRBJ2-1,TRBD2,TRBV10-2,15,.,TGCGCCAGCAAGCTAGCGGGGGGCCTATACAATGGGCGGTTCTTC,CASKLAGGLYNGRFF